The 11 T cell receptor beta chains below all came from one sample that was sequenced in a study of T cell responses to AZD1222 COVID-19 vaccine. Generated by immunoSEQ multiplex PCR, the TCRdb table keeps only in-frame clones and is missing some. The profile shows 90,000 to 120,000 clones, 70% to 90% of them singletons. Here the sequenced sample was peripheral blood, taken 28 days after the second AZD1222 dose. The source of these receptors is an adult who received the AZD1222 COVID-19 vaccine.

The gene calls are TRBV19 and TRBJ1-5; 7 nucleotides line up with TRBD1. The junction had 1 base not matched to a gene; V was cut back by 4 bases and J by 1 base. This CDR3 region has 14 residues. Germline-derived CDR1 and CDR2 are LNHDA and SQIVND (reference sequence). CDR3 DNA: TGTGCCAGTAGTACGGACAGGAGCAATCAGCCCCAGCATTTT. It translates to CASSTDRSNQPQHF.

This rearrangement joins TRBV12-3 or TRBV12-4 to TRBJ1-2; D gene uncertain. V shed 3 bases and J shed 3 bases, with 5 bases lying between them. The CDR3 sequence is 12 residues long. Written as DNA, the CDR3 is TGTGCCAGCAGTTTGTCCCACTATGGCTACACCTTC. Translated, it gives CASSLSHYGYTF.

This clone was recorded only once. Since no conserved phenylalanine or tryptophan closes the CDR3, a read error is the likely cause. This chain connects TRBV19 to TRBJ2-7; D assignment may be TRBD1 or TRBD2 (5 bases each). The CDR3 loop spans 14 amino acids. Trimming left V 3 bases short and J 1 base short, with 10 bases between. Per the germline V gene, CDR1 is LNHDA and CDR2 is SQIVND (reference sequence). CDR3 amino acids: CASSMGTGSYEQYL. The CDR3 DNA reads TGTGCCAGTAGTATGGGGACGGGGTCCTACGAGCAGTACCTC.

The rearrangement joins TRBV10-2 to TRBJ2-4, with 8 bases aligning to TRBD2. The CDR3 covers 15 residues. V was pared by 7 bases and J by 5 bases, with 10 bases of the junction left unmatched. CDR1 is WSHSY, CDR2 SAAADI, per germline. The CDR3 here is CASKWRGAGENIQYF. The CDR3 nucleotides read TGCGCCAGCAAATGGCGGGGGGCAGGTGAAAACATTCAGTACTTC.

The V call is TRBV10-1, the J call TRBJ2-7, with 9 bases fitting TRBD2. Germline trimming cut 4 bases from V and 7 bases from J; bases unmatched to any gene: 8. The CDR3 runs 14 residues. CDR1 WNHNN and CDR2 SYGVQD come from the germline V gene (reference sequence). The CDR3 DNA reads as TGCGCCAGCAGTGCCCTCGCGGGGGGGTGGGAGCAGTACTTC. Translating gives CASSALAGGWEQYF.

V is TRBV28 and J is TRBJ2-7; 8 bases align to TRBD1. The CDR3 has 15 residues. Germline CDR1 and CDR2: MDHEN and SYDVKM. J was trimmed by 0 bases and V by 7 bases; bases with no gene match: 8. The CDR3 DNA reads TGTGCCAGCAACCCGACAGGGGATCTCTCCTACGAGCAGTACTTC. Encoded protein: CASNPTGDLSYEQYF.

This clone was counted between two and nine times. The chain employs TRBV6-5 and TRBJ1-2; D gene uncertain. This CDR3 is built from 12 residues. V shed 4 bases and J shed 6 bases, with 9 bases lying between them. Germline V gene data show CDR1 as MNHEY and CDR2 as SVGAGI. The CDR3 nucleotides read TGTGCCAGCAGTTTAGGCCAGAATGGCTACACCTTC. As protein: CASSLGQNGYTF.

The V and J genes are TRBV6-5 and TRBJ1-6; D remains unclear. The V end lost 0 bases, the J end lost 9 bases, and 15 bases lay between the germline ends. The CDR3 is made up of 16 amino acids. Germline lookup yields CDR1 MNHEY and CDR2 SVGAGI. The CDR3 coding sequence is TGTGCCAGCAGTTACTCGAACCCCACCTTGGCTTCACCCCTCCACTTT. Its translation: CASSYSNPTLASPLHF.

This clone was seen just once. The chain is built from TRBV19 and TRBJ1-1; the D gene is possibly TRBD1 (5 bases). CDR1 is LNHDA, CDR2 SQIVND, per germline (reference sequence). Trimming took 3 bases from V and 4 from J, leaving 15 bases between them. The CDR3 runs 15 residues. Here the CDR3 reads CASSIYGAMGTEAFF. CDR3 nucleotides: TGTGCCAGTAGTATTTATGGGGCGATGGGCACTGAAGCTTTCTTT.

V usage is TRBV10-1 and J usage is TRBJ1-1, with 7 positions matching TRBD1. The CDR3 totals 13 residues. Germline loops: CDR1 WNHNN, CDR2 SYGVQD (reference sequence). Germline trimming cut 6 bases from V and 5 bases from J; bases unmatched to any gene: 6. The CDR3 sequence: CASRRQGETEAFF. The CDR3 region has the DNA TGCGCCAGCAGGAGACAGGGAGAAACTGAAGCTTTCTTT.

This clone was counted a single time. The rearrangement joins TRBV7-2 to TRBJ2-3, with 13 bases fitting TRBD2. Germline V gene sequence: CDR1 SGHTA, CDR2 FQGNSA. The junction had 14 bases not matched to a gene; V was cut back by 5 bases and J by 6 bases. The CDR3 is 18 residues long. The CDR3 bases are TGTGCCAGCAGCGGGGGACTAGCGGGGAAAAACCCAACGGATACGCAGTATTTT. Residues: CASSGGLAGKNPTDTQYF.